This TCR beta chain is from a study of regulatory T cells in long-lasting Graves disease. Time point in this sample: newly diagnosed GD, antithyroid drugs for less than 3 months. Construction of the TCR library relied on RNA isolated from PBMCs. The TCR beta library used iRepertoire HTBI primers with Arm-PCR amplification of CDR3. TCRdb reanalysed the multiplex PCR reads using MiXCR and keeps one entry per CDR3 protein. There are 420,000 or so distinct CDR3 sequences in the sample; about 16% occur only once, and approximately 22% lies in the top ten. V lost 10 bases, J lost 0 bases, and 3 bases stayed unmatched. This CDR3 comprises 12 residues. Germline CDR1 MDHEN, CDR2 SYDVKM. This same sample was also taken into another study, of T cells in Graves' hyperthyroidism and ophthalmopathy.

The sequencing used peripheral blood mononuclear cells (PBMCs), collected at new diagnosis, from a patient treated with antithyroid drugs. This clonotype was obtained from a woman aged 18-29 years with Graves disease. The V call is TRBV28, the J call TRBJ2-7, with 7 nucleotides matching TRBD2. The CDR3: CATRGGSYEQYF. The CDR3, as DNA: TGTGCCACACGCGGGGGCTCCTACGAGCAGTACTTC. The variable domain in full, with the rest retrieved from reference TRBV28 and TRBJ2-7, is DVKVTQSSRYLVKRTGEKVFLECVQDMDHENMFWYRQDPGLGLRLIYFSYDVKMKEKGDIPEGYSVSREKKERFSLILESASTNQTSMYLCATRGGSYEQYFGPGTRLTVT.